A selection of T cell receptor beta chains follows, all from one sample in a study of blood T cell repertoires in COVID-19. Measured with immunoSEQ multiplex PCR; TCRdb has only the in-frame clones, and not every one. The data show 70,000 to 95,000 clones, 89% seen once. The sequencing sample was made of peripheral blood. The receptors were gathered from a man aged 50-59 years with COVID-19, enrolled during active disease. CDR3s include the opening cysteine and the closing phenylalanine or tryptophan. The order of the fields is D gene, V gene, J gene, CDR3 DNA, CDR3 protein. D genes are given only for firm matches.

D gene: TRBD2; V gene: TRBV23-1; J gene: TRBJ2-2; CDR3 DNA: TGCGCCAGCAGTCTTGAGCGGGGGGGCTCCGGGGAGCTGTTTTTT; CDR3 protein: CASSLERGGSGELFF
D gene: -; V gene: TRBV3-1/TRBV3-2; J gene: TRBJ2-7; CDR3 DNA: TGTGCCAGCAGCCAAATTTACTACGAGCAGTACTTC; CDR3 protein: CASSQIYYEQYF
D gene: TRBD2; V gene: TRBV9; J gene: TRBJ2-3; CDR3 DNA: TGTGCCAGCAGCCCTACTAGCGGGATAAGCACAGATACGCAGTATTTT; CDR3 protein: CASSPTSGISTDTQYF
D gene: TRBD2; V gene: TRBV23-1; J gene: TRBJ2-7; CDR3 DNA: TGCGCCAGCAGTCTTTGGACTAGCGGGGCGGACGAGCAGTACTTC; CDR3 protein: CASSLWTSGADEQYF
D gene: -; V gene: TRBV7-8; J gene: TRBJ2-1; CDR3 DNA: TGTGCCAGCAGCTTAGAACCCTACTCCTACAATGAGCAGTTCTTC; CDR3 protein: CASSLEPYSYNEQFF
D gene: TRBD2; V gene: TRBV5-4; J gene: TRBJ2-1; CDR3 DNA: TGTGCCAGCAGCACCCCCGGGCTAGCGGGGGGGGATAGAAATGAGCAGTTCTTC; CDR3 protein: CASSTPGLAGGDRNEQFF
D gene: -; V gene: TRBV9; J gene: TRBJ1-1; CDR3 DNA: TGTGCCAGCAGCAATTGGGGGGGCAGCACTATGAACACTGAAGCTTTCTTT; CDR3 protein: CASSNWGGSTMNTEAFF
D gene: TRBD1; V gene: TRBV6-5; J gene: TRBJ2-7; CDR3 DNA: TGTGCCAGCAGGGCCGAGGGGGCGAGCTCCTACGAGCAGTACTTC; CDR3 protein: CASRAEGASSYEQYF
D gene: -; V gene: TRBV20-1; J gene: TRBJ2-3; CDR3 DNA: TGCAGTGCGGGGGGGCCAGATACGCAGTATTTT; CDR3 protein: CSAGGPDTQYF
D gene: TRBD1; V gene: TRBV6-2/TRBV6-3; J gene: TRBJ1-2; CDR3 DNA: TGTGCCAGCAGCAAAACAGGGGGCGATATCTATGGCTACACCTTC; CDR3 protein: CASSKTGGDIYGYTF
D gene: TRBD1; V gene: TRBV4-2; J gene: TRBJ1-3; CDR3 DNA: TGTGCCAGCAGCCAAGATCGGACAGGGCGGGCAAACACCATATATTTT; CDR3 protein: CASSQDRTGRANTIYF
D gene: TRBD1; V gene: TRBV18; J gene: TRBJ2-7; CDR3 DNA: TGTGCCAGCTCACCTAATCGGACAGGGCGCTACGAGCAGTACTTC; CDR3 protein: CASSPNRTGRYEQYF